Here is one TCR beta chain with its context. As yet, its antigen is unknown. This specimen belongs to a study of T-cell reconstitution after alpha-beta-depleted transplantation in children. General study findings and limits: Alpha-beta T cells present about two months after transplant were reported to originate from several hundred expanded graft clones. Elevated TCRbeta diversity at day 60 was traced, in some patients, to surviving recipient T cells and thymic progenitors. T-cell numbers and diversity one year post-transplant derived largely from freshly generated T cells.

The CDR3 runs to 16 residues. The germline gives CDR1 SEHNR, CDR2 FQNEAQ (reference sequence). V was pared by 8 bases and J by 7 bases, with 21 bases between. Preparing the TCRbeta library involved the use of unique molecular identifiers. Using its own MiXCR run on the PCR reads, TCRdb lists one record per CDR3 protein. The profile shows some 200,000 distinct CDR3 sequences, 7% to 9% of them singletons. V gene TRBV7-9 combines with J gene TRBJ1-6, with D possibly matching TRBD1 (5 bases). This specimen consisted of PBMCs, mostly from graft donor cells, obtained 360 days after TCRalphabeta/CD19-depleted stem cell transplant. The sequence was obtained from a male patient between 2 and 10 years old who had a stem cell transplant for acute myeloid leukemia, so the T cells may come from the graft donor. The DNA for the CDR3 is TGTGCCAGCTCGACGGGCAGGGAGAGGCCAAATTCACCCCTCCACTTT. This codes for CASSTGRERPNSPLHF.